Reported below is one TCR beta chain. It was version v3.0 of the immunoSEQ assay that was run at survey level. Repertoires were generated with immunoSEQ multiplex PCR, while TCRdb's copy carries only in-frame clones and drops some. Seen here are roughly 16,000 clones, 79% observed once, and the top ten hold roughly 10%. The data were taken from a study of long-term antiretroviral therapy in people with HIV. The sample here was unsorted PBMCs, taken 2.3 years after starting antiretroviral therapy. This sequence originates from a woman between 35 and 50 years old with HIV.

CDR3 sequence reads: CASSDLGRGDGYTF. In DNA, the CDR3 is TGTGCCAGCAGCGATCTCGGCAGGGGCGATGGCTACACCTTC. The chain employs TRBV7-9 and TRBJ1-2; the D gene is possibly TRBD1 (6 bases). Germline V gene sequence: CDR1 SEHNR, CDR2 FQNEAQ (reference sequence). The CDR3 totals 14 residues. V shed 5 bases and J shed 6 bases, with 16 bases lying between them.